The 26 T cell receptor beta chains below all came from one sample that was sequenced in a study of neoadjuvant anti-PD-1 for oral cavity cancer. The data were produced by immunoSEQ multiplex PCR, yet TCRdb's version contains in-frame clones alone and is incomplete. The table has tens of thousands of clones, roughly 85% seen once. Time point described: after neoadjuvant nivolumab, at surgical resection. The sequenced sample was PBMCs, obtained after nivolumab (anti-PD-1) treatment. The receptors shown here come from a person aged 35-79 years with oral cavity squamous cell carcinoma.

This chain links TRBV7-8 with TRBJ2-7, with 7 positions matching TRBD2. The CDR3 contains 15 residues. Germline CDR1 is SGHVS and CDR2 is FQNEAQ. V trimming: 4 bases; J trimming: 4 bases; junction bases outside the gene matches: 10. CDR3 DNA: TGTGCCAGCAGCTATTTAAGCGGGGCCCCTTACGAGCAGTACTTC. It yields the protein CASSYLSGAPYEQYF.

Here the CDR3 reads CASSYSRQIEQFF. CDR3 sequence (DNA): TGTGCCAGCAGTTACTCGAGGCAGATCGAGCAGTTCTTC. The V and J genes are TRBV6-6 and TRBJ2-1; D unresolved. CDR1 and CDR2 (germline): MNHNY, SVGAGI (reference sequence). The CDR3 is 13 residues long. V dropped 0 bases and J dropped 10 bases, with 10 bases sitting between them.

The CDR3 bases are TGTGCCAGCAGCCTGCAGGGGACGGGTACCGGGGAGCTGTTTTTT. Protein product: CASSLQGTGTGELFF. V and J are TRBV28 and TRBJ2-2, with D tentatively TRBD1 (6 bases). CDR3 size: 15 residues. V was cut by 6 bases and J by 5 bases, with 16 bases left in between. Germline V gene data show CDR1 as MDHEN and CDR2 as SYDVKM.

This clone has just a few counts. The rearrangement joins TRBV7-9 to TRBJ2-1; D is ambiguous. CDR1 is SEHNR, CDR2 FQNEAQ, per germline (reference sequence). The CDR3 is made up of 14 amino acids. Deletions cut 1 base from V and 0 bases from J, with 4 bases between. CDR3 coding DNA: TGTGCCAGCAGCTTAGTCATCTCCTACAATGAGCAGTTCTTC. Translated, it gives CASSLVISYNEQFF.

This rearrangement joins TRBV6-6 to TRBJ1-1; 7 bases are a match to TRBD1. This CDR3 spans 14 amino acids. CDR1 is MNHNY, CDR2 SVGAGI, per germline (reference sequence). Germline trimming cut 8 bases from V and 4 bases from J; bases unmatched to any gene: 10. The CDR3 nucleotides read TGTGCCAGCCGTTCTACAGGGGCCTCCACTGAAGCTTTCTTT. It yields the protein CASRSTGASTEAFF.

This clone has only one observation. The V call is TRBV7-8, the J call TRBJ2-1; TRBD2 aligns across 7 bases. The CDR3 is made up of 16 amino acids. J was trimmed by 3 bases and V by 5 bases; bases with no gene match: 10. Germline V gives CDR1 SGHVS, CDR2 FQNEAQ. The CDR3 loop is CASSNGGGGGYNEQFF. DNA of the CDR3: TGTGCCAGCAGCAACGGGGGAGGCGGGGGCTACAATGAGCAGTTCTTC. The full variable domain, rest sourced from reference TRBV7-8 and TRBJ2-1, is GAGVSQSPRYKVAKRGQDVALRCDPISGHVSLFWYQQALGQGPEFLTYFQNEAQLDKSGLPSDRFFAERPEGSVSTLKIQRTQQEDSAVYLCASSNGGGGGYNEQFFGPGTRLTVL.

This chain links TRBV4-1 with TRBJ1-3; no definite D call. The CDR3 totals 17 residues. The germline V gene encodes CDR1 MGHRA and CDR2 YSYEKL. Trimming stripped 0 bases from V and 2 bases from J, with 14 bases between. CDR3 DNA sequence: TGCGCCAGCAGCCAAGATACCCCGCGCGGCCCTGGAAACACCATATATTTT. Translated, it gives CASSQDTPRGPGNTIYF.

The gene calls are TRBV28 and TRBJ1-2, with TRBD1 identical over 11 bases. The CDR3 is 15 residues long. Losses at the gene ends were 3 bases for V and 7 bases for J; bases not matched to a gene: 7. Germline V gives CDR1 MDHEN, CDR2 SYDVKM. For the CDR3, the DNA is TGTGCCAGCAGTTTGTTGGGACAGGGGGATTCTGGCTACACCTTC. Amino acids: CASSLLGQGDSGYTF.

The chain links TRBV5-4 to TRBJ1-2; 8 nucleotides match TRBD1. The CDR3 loop spans 13 amino acids. From germline, CDR1 is SGHNT and CDR2 YYREEE (reference sequence). With 6 bases clipped from V and 8 bases from J, the junction kept 9 bases outside the gene matches. This CDR3 reads CASNRQGAEGYTF. DNA for the CDR3: TGTGCCAGCAACCGGCAGGGGGCTGAGGGCTACACCTTC.

This chain joins TRBV5-1 and TRBJ2-5, with 7 positions matching TRBD2. The germline V gene has CDR1 SGHRS and CDR2 YFSETQ. V lost 1 base and J lost 5; bases outside the gene matches: 2. The CDR3 loop spans 13 amino acids. CDR3: CASSLPGGETQYF. The CDR3 DNA reads as TGCGCCAGCAGCTTGCCGGGAGGCGAGACCCAGTACTTC.

The V gene is TRBV27, the J gene TRBJ1-5, with 8 bases that match TRBD1. This CDR3 region has 15 residues. Germline CDR1 reads MNHEY; CDR2 reads SMNVEV (reference sequence). V lost 5 bases and J lost 3; bases outside the gene matches: 6. CDR3 nucleotides: TGTGCCAGCAGTCGAGACAGGGGTAACAATCAGCCCCAGCATTTT. It specifies CASSRDRGNNQPQHF.

This clone showed up just once. The gene calls are TRBV21-1 and TRBJ1-5; TRBD1, the D gene given by the table, was not confirmed from the DNA. TRBV21-1 is given as a pseudogene. There are 18 residues in the CDR3. This CDR3 reads CASSKPYFTGVGNQPQHF. CDR3 coding DNA: TGTGCCAGCAGCAAACCTTATTTCACAGGGGTAGGCAATCAGCCCCAGCATTTT.

The rearrangement links TRBV2 to TRBJ2-2, with TRBD1 matching over 9 bases. CDR3 length equals 17 residues. Germline loops: CDR1 SNHLY, CDR2 FYNNEI. V gave up 5 bases and J gave up 4 bases; unmatched junction bases: 11. The CDR3 is CASSLTGGALFTGELFF. The CDR3 DNA reads as TGTGCCAGCAGTCTTACAGGGGGCGCGTTGTTCACCGGGGAGCTGTTTTTT.

The chain links TRBV30 to TRBJ2-2; D is unclear. CDR3 length equals 14 residues. V was shortened by 1 base and J by 2 bases, with 8 bases between the two germline ends. CDR1 GTSNPN and CDR2 SVGIG come from the germline V gene (reference sequence). The CDR3 region is CAWSGPFNTGELFF. Written as DNA, the CDR3 is TGTGCCTGGAGTGGGCCTTTCAACACCGGGGAGCTGTTTTTT.

The CDR3 reads CASSLPLTEAFF. The CDR3, as DNA: TGCGCCAGCAGCCTACCCCTTACTGAAGCTTTCTTT. The chain has TRBV5-1 and TRBJ1-1; D remains unclear. Germline V CDR1 and CDR2: SGHRS, YFSETQ. The CDR3 has 12 amino acids. Trimming shortened V by 4 bases and J by 5 bases, and 9 bases separated the two germline ends.

The CDR3 loop is CASSLQEEKLFF. In DNA, the CDR3 is TGTGCCAGCAGCTTACAGGAGGAAAAACTGTTTTTT. The J gene is TRBJ1-4, the V gene TRBV5-6; TRBD1 is a possible D gene (5 bases). The CDR3 sequence is 12 residues long. Germline assignment: CDR1 SGHDT and CDR2 YYEEEE. The V gene lost 2 bases and the J gene lost 8 bases, with 7 bases spanning the gap.

The chain uses TRBV6-5 and TRBJ2-3; maybe TRBD2 (5 bases). The length of the CDR3 is 15 residues. V dropped 4 bases and J dropped 0 bases, with 11 bases sitting between them. Germline V gene lookup returns CDR1 MNHEY and CDR2 SVGAGI. The CDR3 nucleotides read TGTGCCAGCAGTTTAAACGGGATTAGCACAGATACGCAGTATTTT. Protein: CASSLNGISTDTQYF.

CDR3 nucleotide sequence: TGTGCCAGTTGGCCCGCGGGGACAGGGGCCAACAACCAATATGGCTACACCTTC. Protein sequence: CASWPAGTGANNQYGYTF. The V gene is TRBV27, the J gene TRBJ1-2, with 10 bases matching TRBD1. The CDR3 totals 18 residues. In germline, CDR1 is MNHEY, CDR2 SMNVEV (reference sequence). Trimming cost V 9 bases and J 5 bases; bases outside gene matches: 21.

The count of this clone is one. V is TRBV27 and J is TRBJ1-2, with D uncertain. Germline loops: CDR1 MNHEY, CDR2 SMNVEV (reference sequence). The CDR3 length is 14 residues. Trimming stripped 9 bases from V and 6 bases from J, with 20 bases between. The CDR3: CASTRSPIGDGYTF. The CDR3 coding sequence is TGTGCCAGTACGCGATCACCTATCGGAGATGGCTACACCTTC.

The chain is built from TRBV7-9 and TRBJ2-5; 11 bases are shared with TRBD2. Germline CDR1 and CDR2: SEHNR and FQNEAQ (reference sequence). The CDR3 totals 17 residues. Trimming removed 2 bases from V and 5 bases from J; junction bases left unmatched: 10. This CDR3 reads CASSLLGTSGPSETQYF. The CDR3 region has the DNA TGTGCCAGCAGCTTACTCGGGACTAGCGGCCCCTCGGAGACCCAGTACTTC.

The rearrangement joins TRBV6-6 to TRBJ1-5; TRBD1 might be the D (6 bases). CDR3 length: 16 amino acids. The germline V gene encodes CDR1 MNHNY and CDR2 SVGAGI (reference sequence). The V end was cut by 2 bases, the J end by 0 bases, with 11 bases between. Written as DNA, the CDR3 is TGTGCCAGCAGTTACGGGACACAGTATAGCAATCAGCCCCAGCATTTT. Amino acids: CASSYGTQYSNQPQHF.

The rearrangement uses TRBV19 and TRBJ2-7; the D is unclear. Trimming pared 5 bases from V and 2 bases from J, leaving 7 bases between. Germline V lookup: CDR1 LNHDA, CDR2 SQIVND (reference sequence). CDR3 length: 12 amino acids. The CDR3 DNA is TGTGCCAGTAGTTTGACTCCCTACGAGCAGTACTTC. It encodes CASSLTPYEQYF.

The J gene is TRBJ2-7, the V gene TRBV2, with D possibly matching TRBD2 (5 bases). This CDR3 contains 15 residues. V lost 5 bases and J 4 bases, leaving 18 bases between the germline ends. CDR1 and CDR2 (germline): SNHLY, FYNNEI. Here the CDR3 DNA reads TGTGCCAGCAGTCGAAGAACGATCCTAGCTTACGAGCAGTACTTC. It translates to CASSRRTILAYEQYF.

This clone was seen only once. The J gene is TRBJ2-2, the V gene TRBV7-2, with 9 bases that match TRBD2. V lost 6 bases, J lost 2 bases, and 7 bases stayed unmatched. The CDR3 loop spans 16 amino acids. From germline, CDR1 is SGHTA and CDR2 FQGNSA. The CDR3 bases are TGTGCCAGCAGACCTCCTAGCGGGATAAACACCGGGGAGCTGTTTTTT. This codes for CASRPPSGINTGELFF.

The chain links TRBV7-3 to TRBJ1-1, with D hard to call. Germline V gene lookup returns CDR1 SGHTA and CDR2 FQGTGA. V shed 4 bases and J shed 0 bases, with 6 bases lying between them. This CDR3 region has 13 residues. Here the CDR3 DNA reads TGTGCCAGCAGCTACCGTTTGAACACTGAAGCTTTCTTT. It codes for CASSYRLNTEAFF. Full variable domain (outside the CDR3, taken from reference TRBV7-3 and TRBJ1-1): GAGVSQTPSNKVTEKGKYVELRCDPISGHTALYWYRQSLGQGPEFLIYFQGTGAADDSGLPNDRFFAVRPEGSVSTLKIQRTERGDSAVYLCASSYRLNTEAFFGQGTRLTVV.

This clone was observed once. This sequence joins TRBV30 and TRBJ2-7; D is ambiguous. The CDR3 extends over 12 amino acids. CDR1 is GTSNPN and CDR2 is SVGIG in the germline V gene (reference sequence). Trimming left V 0 bases short and J 9 bases short, with 12 bases between. The CDR3 loop reads CAWSVLSVVQYF. The CDR3, as DNA: TGTGCCTGGAGTGTGCTTTCGGTGGTGCAGTACTTC.